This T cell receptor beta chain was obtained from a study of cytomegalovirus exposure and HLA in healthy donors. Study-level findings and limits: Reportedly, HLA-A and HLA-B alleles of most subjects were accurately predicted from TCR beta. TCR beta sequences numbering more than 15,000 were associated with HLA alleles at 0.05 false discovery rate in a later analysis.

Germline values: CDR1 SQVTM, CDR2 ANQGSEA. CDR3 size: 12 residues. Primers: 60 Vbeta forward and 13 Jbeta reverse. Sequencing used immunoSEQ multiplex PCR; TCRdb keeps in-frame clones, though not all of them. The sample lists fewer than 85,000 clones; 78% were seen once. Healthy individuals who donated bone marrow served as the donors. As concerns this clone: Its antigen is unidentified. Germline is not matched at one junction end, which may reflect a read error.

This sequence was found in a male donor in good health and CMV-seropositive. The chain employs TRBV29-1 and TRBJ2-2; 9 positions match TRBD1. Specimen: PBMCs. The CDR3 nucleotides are TGCAGCGTCGGCGGCGACAGGGGGGAACTGTTTTTT. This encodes CSVGGDRGELFF.